This T cell receptor beta chain originates from a study of beta chain features in type 1 diabetes. All of the isolated RNA was reverse transcribed, so expressed TCRB transcripts were sequenced. Profiling relied on immunoSEQ multiplex PCR, and the TCRdb table lists in-frame clones only, not all of them. The sample contains under 150,000 clones, around 15% of which appear only once. The collection from each donor was one heparinised blood draw averaging about 116 mL. Overall study results and limits: TCRB CDR3 length was moderately but significantly reduced in all four CD4+ subsets of Type 1 diabetes patients.

This clone occurred many times. The antigen is not known. The TCR was taken from a man between 18 and 29 years old with type 1 diabetes. Sequencing used central memory CD4+ T cells from blood.

The DNA of the CDR3 is TGTGCCAGCAGCCCCCGCCCTAGCGTTGAGCAGTTCTTC. It translates to CASSPRPSVEQFF. This chain links TRBV13 with TRBJ2-1, with D perhaps matching TRBD2 (6 bases). V lost 5 bases to trimming and J lost 9 bases, with 14 bases between them. The V gene's germline CDR1 is PRHDT and CDR2 FYEKMQ (reference sequence). The CDR3 spans 13 residues.